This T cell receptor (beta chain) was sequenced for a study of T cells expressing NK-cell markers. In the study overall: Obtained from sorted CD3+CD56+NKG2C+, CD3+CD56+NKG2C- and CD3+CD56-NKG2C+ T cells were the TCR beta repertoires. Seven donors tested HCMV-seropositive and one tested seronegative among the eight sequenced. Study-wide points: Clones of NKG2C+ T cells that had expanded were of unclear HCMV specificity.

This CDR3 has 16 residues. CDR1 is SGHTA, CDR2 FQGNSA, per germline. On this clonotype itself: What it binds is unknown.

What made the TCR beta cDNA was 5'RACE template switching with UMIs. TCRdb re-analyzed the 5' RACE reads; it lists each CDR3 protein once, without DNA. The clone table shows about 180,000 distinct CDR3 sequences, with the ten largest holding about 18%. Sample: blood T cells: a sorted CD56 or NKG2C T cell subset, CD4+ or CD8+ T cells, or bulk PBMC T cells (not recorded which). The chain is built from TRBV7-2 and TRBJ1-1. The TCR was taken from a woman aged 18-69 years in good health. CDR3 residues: CASSLGSFSREGEAFF.